A selection of T cell receptor beta chains follows, all from one sample in a study of T cells in Graves' hyperthyroidism and ophthalmopathy. TCRdb processed the multiplex PCR reads anew with MiXCR; each CDR3 protein has one entry. The sample comprises about 640,000 distinct CDR3 sequences, roughly 15% of which are singletons, and under 15% rests with the top ten. The sample consisted of blood. The source of these receptors is a woman aged 45-59 years with Graves' ophthalmopathy. The CDR3 runs from the conserved cysteine through the conserved F or W. Each record gives: CDR3 protein, CDR3 DNA, clone size, V gene, J gene, D gene. The D gene is left open where the match is weak. Clone size is stated in some rows and not others, as once, few, many or a class when expanded.

CDR3: CASSSVSDGYTF; DNA: TGTGCCAGCAGTTCTGTTTCGGATGGCTACACCTTC; size: many; V: TRBV28; J: TRBJ1-2; D: NA
CDR3: CASSLGAGLSYEQYF; DNA: TGTGCCAGCAGCTTAGGAGCGGGTCTCTCCTACGAGCAGTACTTC; size: many; V: TRBV7-9; J: TRBJ2-7; D: NA
CDR3: CAWSMASGLRETQYF; DNA: TGTGCCTGGAGTATGGCTAGCGGGTTGCGAGAGACCCAGTACTTC; size: many; V: TRBV30; J: TRBJ2-5; D: TRBD2
CDR3: CASSIRGSTGELFF; DNA: TGTGCCAGTAGTATAAGGGGATCCACCGGGGAGCTGTTTTTT; size: few; V: TRBV19; J: TRBJ2-2; D: NA
CDR3: CASSTRDRGSGSSKGTGELFF; DNA: TGTGCCAGCAGTACCCGGGACAGGGGTAGCGGGAGTAGTAAGGGCACCGGGGAGCTGTTTTTT; size: NA; V: TRBV28; J: TRBJ2-2; D: NA
CDR3: CASSLWGGKAQETQYF; DNA: TGTGCCAGCAGTTTATGGGGGGGAAAGGCCCAAGAGACCCAGTACTTC; size: few; V: TRBV27; J: TRBJ2-5; D: TRBD2
CDR3: CASSSGLAGGPPYF; DNA: TGTGCCAGCAGTTCGGGACTAGCGGGAGGGCCCCCGTACTTC; size: many; V: TRBV27; J: TRBJ2-5; D: TRBD2
CDR3: CASSLESFTNSPLHF; DNA: TGCGCCAGCAGCTTGGAGAGTTTTACTAATTCACCCCTCCACTTT; size: few; V: TRBV5-1; J: TRBJ1-6; D: NA
CDR3: CASSQPTGYEGYTF; DNA: TGTGCCAGTAGCCAACCGACAGGCTATGAGGGCTACACCTTC; size: few; V: TRBV19; J: TRBJ1-2; D: NA
CDR3: CASSIDRVSNQPQHF; DNA: TGTGCCAGCAGCATTGACAGGGTTAGCAATCAGCCCCAGCATTTT; size: many; V: TRBV7-2; J: TRBJ1-5; D: TRBD1
CDR3: CAWRRGTYNEQFF; DNA: TGTGCCTGGAGAAGGGGGACCTACAATGAGCAGTTCTTC; size: many; V: TRBV30; J: TRBJ2-1; D: NA
CDR3: CATSDTGTGVHGYTF; DNA: TGTGCCACCAGTGATACCGGGACAGGGGTACATGGCTACACCTTC; size: few; V: TRBV24-1; J: TRBJ1-2; D: TRBD1
CDR3: CSAGLAGGYEQYF; DNA: TGCAGTGCTGGTCTAGCGGGGGGCTACGAGCAGTACTTC; size: many; V: TRBV20-1; J: TRBJ2-7; D: TRBD2
CDR3: CASSLYRAKNIQYF; DNA: TGTGCCAGCAGCTTATACAGGGCCAAAAACATTCAGTACTTC; size: NA; V: TRBV13; J: TRBJ2-4; D: NA
CDR3: CASSPTVRDSEQYF; DNA: TGTGCCAGCTCACCAACAGTGCGGGATTCCGAGCAGTACTTC; size: many; V: TRBV18; J: TRBJ2-7; D: NA
CDR3: CASSYVRGRSDNEQFF; DNA: TGTGCCAGCAGTTACGTCAGGGGGCGGTCGGACAATGAGCAGTTCTTC; size: many; V: TRBV6-5; J: TRBJ2-1; D: TRBD1
CDR3: CASSSDRSTDTQYF; DNA: TGCGCCAGCAGCTCTGACAGAAGCACAGATACGCAGTATTTT; size: many; V: TRBV5-1; J: TRBJ2-3; D: NA
CDR3: CASSEGSGTKNIQYF; DNA: TGTGCCAGCAGTGAAGGGTCGGGGACCAAAAACATTCAGTACTTC; size: many; V: TRBV2; J: TRBJ2-4; D: NA
CDR3: CSGRGWADTQYF; DNA: TGCAGTGGAAGGGGCTGGGCAGATACGCAGTATTTT; size: few; V: TRBV20-1; J: TRBJ2-3; D: NA
CDR3: CASSQDLTSGAFTDTQYF; DNA: TGTGCCAGCAGCCAAGATTTGACTAGCGGGGCTTTCACAGATACGCAGTATTTT; size: NA; V: TRBV4-2; J: TRBJ2-3; D: TRBD2
CDR3: CASSPPSGTGEQFF; DNA: TGTGCCAGCTCACCACCGTCAGGGACTGGAGAGCAGTTCTTC; size: NA; V: TRBV18; J: TRBJ2-1; D: NA
CDR3: CASSETGHAYQPQHF; DNA: TGTGCCAGCAGTGAAACGGGGCATGCCTATCAGCCCCAGCATTTT; size: many; V: TRBV6-1; J: TRBJ1-5; D: NA
CDR3: CASSDRSSGSYEQYF; DNA: TGTGCCAGCAGCGACAGGAGTAGCGGCTCCTACGAGCAGTACTTC; size: many; V: TRBV3-1; J: TRBJ2-7; D: NA
CDR3: CASRPLSDSTDTQYF; DNA: TGTGCCAGCAGACCATTAAGTGATAGCACAGATACGCAGTATTTT; size: many; V: TRBV12-3/TRBV12-4; J: TRBJ2-3; D: NA
CDR3: CASSSPRGTSSGANVLTF; DNA: TGTGCCAGCAGTTCACCGAGGGGCACCAGCTCTGGGGCCAACGTCCTGACTTTC; size: NA; V: TRBV28; J: TRBJ2-6; D: NA
CDR3: CASSSSPLPGKRYEQYF; DNA: TGTGCCAGCAGTTCATCCCCCTTGCCGGGGAAGAGGTACGAGCAGTACTTC; size: few; V: TRBV28; J: TRBJ2-7; D: NA
CDR3: CSASGGSPTNEQFF; DNA: TGCAGTGCTAGTGGGGGGAGCCCAACCAATGAGCAGTTCTTC; size: many; V: TRBV20-1; J: TRBJ2-1; D: NA
CDR3: CASSQSGGTTDTQYF; DNA: TGTGCCAGCAGCCAGTCAGGGGGCACGACAGATACGCAGTATTTT; size: NA; V: TRBV11-2; J: TRBJ2-3; D: TRBD1
CDR3: CASSSLAEPYEQYF; DNA: TGCGCCAGCAGCTCTCTAGCGGAGCCCTACGAGCAGTACTTC; size: many; V: TRBV5-1; J: TRBJ2-7; D: TRBD2
CDR3: CASSITGVEETRYF; DNA: TGTGCCAGTAGTATAACGGGGGTGGAAGAGACCCGGTACTTC; size: few; V: TRBV19; J: TRBJ2-5; D: NA